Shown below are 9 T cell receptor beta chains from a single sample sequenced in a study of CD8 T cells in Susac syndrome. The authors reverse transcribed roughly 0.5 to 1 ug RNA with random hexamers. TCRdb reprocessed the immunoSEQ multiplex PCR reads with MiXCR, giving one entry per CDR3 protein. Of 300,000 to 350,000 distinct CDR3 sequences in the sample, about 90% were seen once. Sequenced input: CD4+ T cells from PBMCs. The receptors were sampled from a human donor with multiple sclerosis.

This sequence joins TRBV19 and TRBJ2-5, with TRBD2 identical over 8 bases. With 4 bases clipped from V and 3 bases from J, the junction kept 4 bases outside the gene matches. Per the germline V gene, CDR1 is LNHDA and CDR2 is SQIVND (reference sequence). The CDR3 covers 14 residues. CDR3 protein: CASSTQAGEETQYF. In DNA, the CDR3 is TGTGCCAGTAGTACCCAAGCGGGGGAAGAGACCCAGTACTTC.

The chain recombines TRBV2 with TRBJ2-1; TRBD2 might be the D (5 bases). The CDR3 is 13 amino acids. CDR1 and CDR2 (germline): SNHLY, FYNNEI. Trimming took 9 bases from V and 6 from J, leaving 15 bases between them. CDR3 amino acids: CASGLPSGNEQFF. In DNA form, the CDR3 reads TGTGCCAGTGGACTGCCCTCTGGCAATGAGCAGTTCTTC.

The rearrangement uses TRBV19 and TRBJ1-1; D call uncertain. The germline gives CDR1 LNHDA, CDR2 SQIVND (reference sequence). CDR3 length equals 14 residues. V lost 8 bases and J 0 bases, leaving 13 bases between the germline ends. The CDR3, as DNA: TGTGCCAGTGAACAACACGGGGTGAACACTGAAGCTTTCTTT. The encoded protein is CASEQHGVNTEAFF.

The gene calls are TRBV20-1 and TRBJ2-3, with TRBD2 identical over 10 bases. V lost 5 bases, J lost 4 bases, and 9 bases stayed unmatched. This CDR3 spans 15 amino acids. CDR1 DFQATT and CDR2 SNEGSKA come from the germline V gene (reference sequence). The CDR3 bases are TGCAGTGCTTTTACCGGGACTAGCGTCGCAGATACGCAGTATTTT. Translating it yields CSAFTGTSVADTQYF.

The CDR3: CASSFMLGTDTQYF. DNA for the CDR3: TGTGCCAGCAGCTTTATGCTAGGCACAGATACGCAGTATTTT. This sequence joins TRBV7-2 and TRBJ2-3; D unresolved. The CDR3 has 14 residues. V dropped 3 bases and J dropped 1 base, with 8 bases sitting between them. Germline values: CDR1 SGHTA, CDR2 FQGNSA. Looking up the rest from reference TRBV7-2 and TRBJ2-3 gives the full variable domain: GAGVSQSPSNKVTEKGKDVELRCDPISGHTALYWYRQSLGQGLEFLIYFQGNSAPDKSGLPSDRFSAERTGGSVSTLTIQRTQQEDSAVYLCASSFMLGTDTQYFGPGTRLTVL.

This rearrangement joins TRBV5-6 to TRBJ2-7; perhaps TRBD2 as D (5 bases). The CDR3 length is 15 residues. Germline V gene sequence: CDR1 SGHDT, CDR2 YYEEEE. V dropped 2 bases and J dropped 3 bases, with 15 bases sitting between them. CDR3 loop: CASSLRIAGGYEQYF. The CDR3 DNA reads TGTGCCAGCAGCTTAAGGATAGCAGGAGGCTACGAGCAGTACTTC.

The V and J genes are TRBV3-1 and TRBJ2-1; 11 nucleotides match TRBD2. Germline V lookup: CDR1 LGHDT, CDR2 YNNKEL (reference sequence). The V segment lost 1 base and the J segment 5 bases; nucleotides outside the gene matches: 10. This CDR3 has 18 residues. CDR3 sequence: CASSQASSGLAVNNEQFF. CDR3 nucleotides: TGTGCCAGCAGCCAAGCAAGCTCGGGACTAGCGGTAAACAATGAGCAGTTCTTC.

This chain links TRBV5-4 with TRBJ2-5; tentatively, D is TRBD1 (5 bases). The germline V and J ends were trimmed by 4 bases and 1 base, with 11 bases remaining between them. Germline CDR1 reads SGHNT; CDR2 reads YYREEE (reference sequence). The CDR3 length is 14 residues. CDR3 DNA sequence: TGTGCCAGCAGCCACCAGGGATTCCAAGAGACCCAGTACTTC. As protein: CASSHQGFQETQYF.

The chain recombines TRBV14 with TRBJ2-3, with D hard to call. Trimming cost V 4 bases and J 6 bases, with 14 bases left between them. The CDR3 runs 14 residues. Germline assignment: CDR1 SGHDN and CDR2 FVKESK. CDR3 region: CASSPLGARDTQYF. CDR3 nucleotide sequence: TGTGCCAGCAGCCCCTTAGGAGCGAGGGATACGCAGTATTTT.